This T cell receptor beta chain was sequenced during a study of blood T cells in healthy people across ages. Study conclusions and caveats: No one knew whether donors had CMV, which possibly confounded expanded clonotype changes.

Sample-barcoded 5' priming and a J-beta primer mix drove a second PCR of about 6 to 12 cycles. TCRdb called the 5' RACE reads again in MiXCR, with one record for every CDR3 protein. The sample holds over a million distinct CDR3 sequences, less than 25% seen once. No fewer than 6 million PBMCs went into each sample. The germline V gene has CDR1 SGHRS and CDR2 YFSETQ. This CDR3 comprises 15 residues. This clonotype appeared a few times. The target antigen is unknown. These data were likewise used in another study, on T cells of mothers and their children.

The chain links TRBV5-1 to TRBJ2-5, with 10 bases identical to TRBD2. The J call may not be correct, given that the DNA end is closer to TRBJ2-1. The origin of this receptor is a girl aged 2 to 9 in good health. Sequenced sample: blood. CDR3 protein: CASSFGLADTNEQFF. Written as DNA, the CDR3 is TGCGCCAGCAGCTTCGGACTAGCGGACACCAATGAGCAGTTCTTC.